This T cell receptor beta chain was sequenced for a study of T cells expressing NK-cell markers. Findings and limits, study-wide: Once again these clonotypes came out on top in the CD3+CD56-NKG2C+ fraction of four donors. NKG2C+ dominant clonotypes from 5 to 7 donors made up about 1.0-7.5% of CD8+ T cells.

TCRdb reanalyzed the 5' RACE reads, giving one entry per CDR3 protein sequence and no DNA. This table lists about 460,000 distinct CDR3 sequences. Germline V CDR1 and CDR2: SGHVS, FQNEAQ. The CDR3 spans 12 residues. On this clonotype itself: The target antigen is unknown.

The chain has TRBV7-8 and TRBJ1-4. Sample: blood T cells: a sorted CD56 or NKG2C T cell subset, CD4+ or CD8+ T cells, or bulk PBMC T cells (not recorded which). The source of this sequence is a woman aged 45-65 years in good health. The CDR3 sequence is CASSLVNEKLFF.